This TCR beta chain comes out of a study of blood T cell repertoires in COVID-19. Study-wide context: Sample material is recorded as cDNA or gDNA derived from T cells, B-cell-depleted T cells, or PBMCs.

In the authors' workflow: Reference gene primer amplification yielded estimated nucleated cell counts. The repertoire was sequenced with immunoSEQ multiplex PCR; TCRdb's copy has only in-frame clones and lacks some. V and J calls and clone size are those listed in that table; D and trimming were worked out from the DNA. This table holds about 330,000 clones, 92% found once. Everyone who took part was roughly 18 to 89 years old, and they came from about two dozen US areas. Assignment of participants to cohorts was predicated upon participant-reported clinical history. Germline V CDR1 and CDR2: SEHNR, FQNEAQ (reference sequence). The CDR3 runs 12 residues. The ends were cut back, 5 bases at V and 6 bases at J, with 7 bases in the middle.

The TCR sequence derives from a woman in her twenties or thirties who had recovered from COVID-19. The sample was PBMCs or T cells enriched from blood (not recorded which). The rearrangement joins TRBV7-9 to TRBJ2-2; D not certain. CDR3 sequence: CASSKAAGELFF. DNA for the CDR3: TGTGCCAGCAGCAAAGCCGCCGGGGAGCTGTTTTTT. The complete variable domain, with remaining parts taken from reference TRBV7-9 and TRBJ2-2, reads DTGVSQNPRHKITKRGQNVTFRCDPISEHNRLYWYRQTLGQGPEFLTYFQNEAQLEKSRLLSDRFSAERPKGSFSTLEIQRTEQGDSAMYLCASSKAAGELFFGEGSRLTVL.